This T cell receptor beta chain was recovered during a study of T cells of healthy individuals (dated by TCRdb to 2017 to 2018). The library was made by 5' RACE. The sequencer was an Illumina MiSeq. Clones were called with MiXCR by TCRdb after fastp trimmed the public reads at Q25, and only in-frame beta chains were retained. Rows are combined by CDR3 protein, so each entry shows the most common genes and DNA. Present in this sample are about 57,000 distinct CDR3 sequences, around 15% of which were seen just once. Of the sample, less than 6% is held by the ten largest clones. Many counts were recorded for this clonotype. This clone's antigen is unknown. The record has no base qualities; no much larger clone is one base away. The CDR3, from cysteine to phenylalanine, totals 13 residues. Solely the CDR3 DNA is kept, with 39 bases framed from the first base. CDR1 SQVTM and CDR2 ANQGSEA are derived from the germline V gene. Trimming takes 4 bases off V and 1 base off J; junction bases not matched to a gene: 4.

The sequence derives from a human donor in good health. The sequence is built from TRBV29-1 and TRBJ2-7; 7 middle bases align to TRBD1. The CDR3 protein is CSVAGQPSYEQYF. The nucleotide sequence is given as TGCAGCGTTGCGGGACAGCCATCCTACGAGCAGTACTTC.